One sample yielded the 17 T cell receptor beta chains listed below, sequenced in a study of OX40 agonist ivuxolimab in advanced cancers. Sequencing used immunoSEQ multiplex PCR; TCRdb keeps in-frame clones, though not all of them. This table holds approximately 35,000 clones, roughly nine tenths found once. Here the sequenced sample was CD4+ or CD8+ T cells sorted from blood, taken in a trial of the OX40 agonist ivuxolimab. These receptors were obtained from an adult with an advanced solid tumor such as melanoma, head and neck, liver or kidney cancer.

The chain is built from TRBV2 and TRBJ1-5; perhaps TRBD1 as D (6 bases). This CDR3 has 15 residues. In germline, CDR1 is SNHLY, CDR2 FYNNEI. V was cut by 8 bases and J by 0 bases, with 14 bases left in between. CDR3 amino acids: CASQGSGHSNQPQHF. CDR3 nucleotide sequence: TGTGCCAGCCAGGGGTCCGGTCATAGCAATCAGCCCCAGCATTTT.

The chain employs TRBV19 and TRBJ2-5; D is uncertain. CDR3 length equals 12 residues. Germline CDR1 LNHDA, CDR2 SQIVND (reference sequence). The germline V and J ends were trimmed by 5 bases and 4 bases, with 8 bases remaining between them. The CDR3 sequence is CASSGQPETQYF. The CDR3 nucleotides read TGTGCCAGTAGTGGGCAGCCAGAGACCCAGTACTTC.

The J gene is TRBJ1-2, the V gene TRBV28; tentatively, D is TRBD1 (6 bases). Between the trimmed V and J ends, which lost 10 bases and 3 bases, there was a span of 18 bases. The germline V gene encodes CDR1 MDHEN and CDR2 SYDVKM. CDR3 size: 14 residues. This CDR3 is CATIGTTLYYGYTF. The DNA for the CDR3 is TGTGCCACCATAGGGACAACTCTTTACTATGGCTACACCTTC.

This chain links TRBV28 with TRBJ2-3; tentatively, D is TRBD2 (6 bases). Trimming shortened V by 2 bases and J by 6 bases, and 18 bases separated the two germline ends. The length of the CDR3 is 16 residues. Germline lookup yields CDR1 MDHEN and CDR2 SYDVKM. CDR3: CASSLLDLGGADTQYF. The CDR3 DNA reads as TGTGCCAGCAGTTTACTGGATTTGGGGGGAGCGGATACGCAGTATTTT. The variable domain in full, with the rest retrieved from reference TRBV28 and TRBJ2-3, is DVKVTQSSRYLVKRTGEKVFLECVQDMDHENMFWYRQDPGLGLRLIYFSYDVKMKEKGDIPEGYSVSREKKERFSLILESASTNQTSMYLCASSLLDLGGADTQYFGPGTRLTVL.

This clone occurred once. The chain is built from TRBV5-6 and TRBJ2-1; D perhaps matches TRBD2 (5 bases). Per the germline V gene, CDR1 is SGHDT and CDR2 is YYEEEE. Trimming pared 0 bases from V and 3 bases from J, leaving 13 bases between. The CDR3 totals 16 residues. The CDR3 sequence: CASSLEGGRYYNEQFF. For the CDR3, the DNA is TGTGCCAGCAGCTTGGAGGGCGGGCGTTACTACAATGAGCAGTTCTTC.

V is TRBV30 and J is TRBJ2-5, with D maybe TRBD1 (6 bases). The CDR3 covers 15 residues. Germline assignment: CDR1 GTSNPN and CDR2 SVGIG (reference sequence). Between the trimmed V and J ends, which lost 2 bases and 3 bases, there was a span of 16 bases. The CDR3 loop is CAWSPPRDRKETQYF. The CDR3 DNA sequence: TGTGCCTGGAGTCCCCCCCGAGACAGGAAAGAGACCCAGTACTTC.

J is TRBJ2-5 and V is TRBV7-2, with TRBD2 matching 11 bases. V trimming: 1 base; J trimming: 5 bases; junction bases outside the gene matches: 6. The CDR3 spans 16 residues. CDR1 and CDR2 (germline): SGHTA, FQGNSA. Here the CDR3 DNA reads TGTGCCAGCAGCTTAGGTAGCGGGGGGGCCGGGGAGACCCAGTACTTC. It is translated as CASSLGSGGAGETQYF.

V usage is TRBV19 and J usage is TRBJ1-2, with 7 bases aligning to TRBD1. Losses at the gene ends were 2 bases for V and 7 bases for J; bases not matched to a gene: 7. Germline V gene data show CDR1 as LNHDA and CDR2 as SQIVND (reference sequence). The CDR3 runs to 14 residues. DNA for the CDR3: TGTGCCAGTAGTATATTAGGGGGCAGGACTGGCTACACCTTC. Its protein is CASSILGGRTGYTF. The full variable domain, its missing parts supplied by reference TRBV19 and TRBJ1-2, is DGGITQSPKYLFRKEGQNVTLSCEQNLNHDAMYWYRQDPGQGLRLIYYSQIVNDFQKGDIAEGYSVSREKKESFPLTVTSAQKNPTAFYLCASSILGGRTGYTFGSGTRLTVV.

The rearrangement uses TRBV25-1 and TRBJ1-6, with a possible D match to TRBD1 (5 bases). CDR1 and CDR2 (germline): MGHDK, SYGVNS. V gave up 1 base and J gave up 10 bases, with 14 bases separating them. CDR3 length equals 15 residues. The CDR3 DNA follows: TGTGCCAGCAGTGAATCAGCAGGGAGTGGATCACCCCTCCACTTT. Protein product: CASSESAGSGSPLHF. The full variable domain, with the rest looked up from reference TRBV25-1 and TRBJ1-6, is EADIYQTPRYLVIGTGKKITLECSQTMGHDKMYWYQQDPGMELHLIHYSYGVNSTEKGDLSSESTVSRIRTEHFPLTLESARPSHTSQYLCASSESAGSGSPLHFGNGTRLTVT.

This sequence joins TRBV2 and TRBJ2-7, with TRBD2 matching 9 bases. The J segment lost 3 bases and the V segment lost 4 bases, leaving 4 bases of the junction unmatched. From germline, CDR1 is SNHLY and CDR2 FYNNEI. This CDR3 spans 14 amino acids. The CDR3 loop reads CASSGISGSYEQYF. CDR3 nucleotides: TGTGCCAGCAGTGGGATTAGCGGGAGCTACGAGCAGTACTTC.

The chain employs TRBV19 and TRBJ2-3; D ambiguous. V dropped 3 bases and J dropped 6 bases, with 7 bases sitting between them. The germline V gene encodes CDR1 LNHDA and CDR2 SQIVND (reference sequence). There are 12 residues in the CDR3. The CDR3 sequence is CASSISSDTQYF. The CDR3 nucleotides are TGTGCCAGTAGTATTAGTTCGGATACGCAGTATTTT. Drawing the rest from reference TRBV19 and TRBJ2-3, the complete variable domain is DGGITQSPKYLFRKEGQNVTLSCEQNLNHDAMYWYRQDPGQGLRLIYYSQIVNDFQKGDIAEGYSVSREKKESFPLTVTSAQKNPTAFYLCASSISSDTQYFGPGTRLTVL.

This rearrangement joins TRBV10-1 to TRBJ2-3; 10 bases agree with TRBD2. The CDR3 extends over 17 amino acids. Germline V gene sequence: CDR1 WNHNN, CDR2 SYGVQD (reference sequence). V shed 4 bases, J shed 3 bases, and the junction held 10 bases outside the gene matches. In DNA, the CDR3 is TGCGCCAGCAGTGCGCTAGCGGGAGCGGGGAGGACAGATACGCAGTATTTT. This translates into CASSALAGAGRTDTQYF.

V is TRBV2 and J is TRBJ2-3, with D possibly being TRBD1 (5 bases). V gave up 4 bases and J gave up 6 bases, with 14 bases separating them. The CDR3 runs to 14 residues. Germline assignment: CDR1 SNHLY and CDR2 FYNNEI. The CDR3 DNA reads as TGTGCCAGCAGTGTTAACAGGAAAGGTGATACGCAGTATTTT. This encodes CASSVNRKGDTQYF.

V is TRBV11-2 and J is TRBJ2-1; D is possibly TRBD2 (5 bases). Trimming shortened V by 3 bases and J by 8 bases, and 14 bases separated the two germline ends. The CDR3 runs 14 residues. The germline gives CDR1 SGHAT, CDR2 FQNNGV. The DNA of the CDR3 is TGTGCCAGCAGCTTGGGCGGGTGGCCGGATGAGCAGTTCTTC. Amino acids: CASSLGGWPDEQFF.

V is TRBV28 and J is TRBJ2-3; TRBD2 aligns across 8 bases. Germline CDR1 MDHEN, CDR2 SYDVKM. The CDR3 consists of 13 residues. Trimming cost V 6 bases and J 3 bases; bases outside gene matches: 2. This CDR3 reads CASSPGGTDTQYF. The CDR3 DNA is TGTGCCAGCAGCCCGGGGGGGACAGATACGCAGTATTTT.

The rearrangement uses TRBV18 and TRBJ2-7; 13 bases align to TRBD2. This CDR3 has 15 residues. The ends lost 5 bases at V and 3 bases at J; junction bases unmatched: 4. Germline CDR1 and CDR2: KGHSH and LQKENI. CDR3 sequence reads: CASSTGTSGVYEQYF. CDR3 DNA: TGTGCCAGCTCAACCGGGACTAGCGGGGTCTACGAGCAGTACTTC.

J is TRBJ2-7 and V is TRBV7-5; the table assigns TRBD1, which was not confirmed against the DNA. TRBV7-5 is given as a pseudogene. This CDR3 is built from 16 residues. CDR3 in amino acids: CVRSFIDRVGRNEQYF. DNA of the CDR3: TGTGTCAGAAGCTTTATCGACAGGGTGGGACGGAACGAGCAGTACTTC.